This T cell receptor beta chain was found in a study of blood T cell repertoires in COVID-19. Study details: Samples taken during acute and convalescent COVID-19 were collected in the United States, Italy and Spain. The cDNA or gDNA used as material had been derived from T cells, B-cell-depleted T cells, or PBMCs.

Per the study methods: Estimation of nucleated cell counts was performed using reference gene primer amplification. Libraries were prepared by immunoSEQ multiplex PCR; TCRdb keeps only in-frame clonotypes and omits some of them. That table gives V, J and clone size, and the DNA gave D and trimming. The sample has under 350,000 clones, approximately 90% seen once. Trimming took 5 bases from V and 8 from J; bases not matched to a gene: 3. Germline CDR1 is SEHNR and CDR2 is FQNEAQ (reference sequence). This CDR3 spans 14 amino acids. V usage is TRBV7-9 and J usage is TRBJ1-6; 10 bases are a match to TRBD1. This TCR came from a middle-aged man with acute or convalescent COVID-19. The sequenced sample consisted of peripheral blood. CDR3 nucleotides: TGTGCCAGCAGCACGACAGGGGGCTATTCACCCCTCCACTTT. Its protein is CASSTTGGYSPLHF.